This T cell receptor beta chain stems from a study of CD8 T cells in ankylosing spondylitis. Study-level points and caveats: A TCR beta motif of about 8 highly homologous variants seemed to mark ankylosing spondylitis blood.

The CDR3 contains 8 residues. Germline V gives CDR1 LNHNV, CDR2 YYDKDF (reference sequence). By quantitative 5'-RACE with molecular barcodes, the TCR beta libraries were made. TCRdb ran MiXCR on the 5' RACE reads and lists one entry per CDR3 protein. The repertoire has some 130,000 distinct CDR3 sequences, 5.5% to 7.5% of them found once; the top ten carry 9.5% to 15%. The table lists this clonotype with many counts. The target antigen is unknown. This sequence originates from a female donor with ankylosing spondylitis or in good health (not recorded which). Sequencing was carried out using blood, either unsorted or a sorted T cell fraction (not recorded which). V gene TRBV15 combines with J gene TRBJ1-5; no clear D gene. CDR3 sequence: CSNQPQHF. Written as DNA, the CDR3 is TGTAGCAATCAGCCCCAGCATTTT.